This T cell receptor beta chain was recorded in a study of Ad26.COV2.S vaccination and SARS-CoV-2 variants. Assay used: immunoSEQ multiplex PCR; TCRdb lists only in-frame clones, some missing. The sample records some 300,000 clones, approximately 80% being singletons. This clone appeared once. Its target is unknown. Sample treatment: around 19 received Ad26.COV2.S at low or high dose, single or two shots; 5 received placebo; per-sample allocation not given. Each sample was drawn 63 days after the first injection (of vaccine or placebo). General observations from the study: Analyses of TCR breadth and depth may have underestimated total T cell responses.

This sequence originates from a person between 18 and 60 years old who received the Ad26.COV2.S COVID-19 vaccine or a placebo. The sample was peripheral blood, taken in a trial of Ad26.COV2.S vaccine versus placebo.

As DNA, the CDR3 is TGTGCCAGCAGCTTTGGACTCTACAATGAGCAGTTCTTC. Protein: CASSFGLYNEQFF. The chain has TRBV11-2 and TRBJ2-1, with a possible D match to TRBD2 (5 bases). The CDR3 contains 13 residues. Trimming cost V 3 bases and J 3 bases, with 6 bases left between them. Germline V gene lookup returns CDR1 SGHAT and CDR2 FQNNGV.